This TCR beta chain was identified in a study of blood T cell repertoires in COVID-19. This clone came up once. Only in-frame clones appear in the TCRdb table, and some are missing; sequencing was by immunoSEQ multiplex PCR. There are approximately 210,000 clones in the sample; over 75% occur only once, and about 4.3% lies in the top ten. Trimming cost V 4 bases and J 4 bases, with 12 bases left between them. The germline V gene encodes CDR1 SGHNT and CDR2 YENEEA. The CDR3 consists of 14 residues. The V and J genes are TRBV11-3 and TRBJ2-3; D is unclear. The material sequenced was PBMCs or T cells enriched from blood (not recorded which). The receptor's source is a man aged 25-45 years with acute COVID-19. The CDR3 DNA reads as TGTGCCAGCAGCTCCCACTCGATCGCAGATACGCAGTATTTT. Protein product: CASSSHSIADTQYF.